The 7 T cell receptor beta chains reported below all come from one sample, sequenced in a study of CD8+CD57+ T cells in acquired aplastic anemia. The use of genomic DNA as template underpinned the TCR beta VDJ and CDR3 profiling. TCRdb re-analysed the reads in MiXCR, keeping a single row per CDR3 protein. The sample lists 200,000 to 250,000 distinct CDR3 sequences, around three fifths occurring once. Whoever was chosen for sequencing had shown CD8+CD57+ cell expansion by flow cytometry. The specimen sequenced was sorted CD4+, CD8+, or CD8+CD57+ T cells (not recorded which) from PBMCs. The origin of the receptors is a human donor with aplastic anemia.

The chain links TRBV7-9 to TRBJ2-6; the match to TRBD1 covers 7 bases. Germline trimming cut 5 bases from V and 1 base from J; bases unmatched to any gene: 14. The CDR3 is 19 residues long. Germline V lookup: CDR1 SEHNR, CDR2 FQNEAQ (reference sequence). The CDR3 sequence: CASSPSRDSRNSGANVLTF. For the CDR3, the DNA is TGTGCCAGCAGCCCGTCCCGGGACAGTCGGAATTCTGGGGCCAACGTCCTGACTTTC.

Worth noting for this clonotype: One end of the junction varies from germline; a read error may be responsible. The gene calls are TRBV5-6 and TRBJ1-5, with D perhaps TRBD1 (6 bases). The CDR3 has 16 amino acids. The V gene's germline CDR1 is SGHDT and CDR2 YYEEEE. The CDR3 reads CASSFQGSFSNQPQHF. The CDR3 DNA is TGTGCCAGCAGCTTCCAGGGGTCGTTTAGCAATCAACCCCAGCATTTT.

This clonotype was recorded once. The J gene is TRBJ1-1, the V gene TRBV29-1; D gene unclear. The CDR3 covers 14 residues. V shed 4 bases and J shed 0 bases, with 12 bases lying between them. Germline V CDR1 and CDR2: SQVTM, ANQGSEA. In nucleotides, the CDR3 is TGCAGCGTTGGGGGAAGGCTGGTGAACACTGAAGCTTTCTTT. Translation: CSVGGRLVNTEAFF.

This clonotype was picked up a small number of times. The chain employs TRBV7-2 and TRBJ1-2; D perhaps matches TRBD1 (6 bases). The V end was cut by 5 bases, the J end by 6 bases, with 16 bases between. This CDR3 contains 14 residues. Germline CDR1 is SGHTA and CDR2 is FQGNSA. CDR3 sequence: CASSPQAGDDGYTF. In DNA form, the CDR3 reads TGTGCCAGCAGCCCGCAGGCAGGGGACGATGGCTACACCTTC.

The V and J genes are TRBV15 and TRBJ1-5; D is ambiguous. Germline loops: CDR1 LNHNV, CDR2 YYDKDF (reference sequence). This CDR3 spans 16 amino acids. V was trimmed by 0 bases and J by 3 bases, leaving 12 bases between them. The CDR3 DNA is TGTGCCACCAGCAGAGATTTTAGGACGCCCAATCAGCCCCAGCATTTT. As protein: CATSRDFRTPNQPQHF. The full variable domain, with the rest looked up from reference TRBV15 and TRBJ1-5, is DAMVIQNPRYQVTQFGKPVTLSCSQTLNHNVMYWYQQKSSQAPKLLFHYYDKDFNNEADTPDNFQSRRPNTSFCFLDIRSPGLGDTAMYLCATSRDFRTPNQPQHFGDGTRLSIL.

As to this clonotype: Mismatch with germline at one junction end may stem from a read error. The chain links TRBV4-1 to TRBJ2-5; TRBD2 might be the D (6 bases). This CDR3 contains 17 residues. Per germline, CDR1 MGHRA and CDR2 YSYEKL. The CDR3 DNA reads TGTGCCAGCAGCCAAGAGTGGGCTAGTGCGGGAATAGGGACCCAGTACTTC. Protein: CASSQEWASAGIGTQYF.

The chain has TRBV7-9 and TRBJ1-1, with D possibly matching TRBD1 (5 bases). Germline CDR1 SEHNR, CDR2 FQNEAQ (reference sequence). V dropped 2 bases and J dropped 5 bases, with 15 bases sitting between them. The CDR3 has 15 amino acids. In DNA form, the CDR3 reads TGTGCCAGCAGCTTAATCGGGGGGAGGGGTACTGAAGCTTTCTTT. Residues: CASSLIGGRGTEAFF.